The 22 T cell receptor beta chains below come from one sample, sequenced in a study of CD8+ T cells in alopecia areata. RNA, once extracted, was reverse transcribed into cDNA for use as the sequencing template. Profiled with immunoSEQ multiplex PCR; TCRdb holds only in-frame clones, not every one. This sample has about 130,000 clones; around 49% occur once, and the top ten carry under 20%. The specimen was CD8+ T cells sorted from blood, collected at week 0. The receptors originated from a human donor with alopecia areata.

The CDR3 loop is CASSTNLVYGYTF. The CDR3 DNA reads as TGTGCCAGCAGTACCAACCTAGTCTATGGCTACACCTTC. The chain uses TRBV9 and TRBJ1-2; D is undetermined. There are 13 residues in the CDR3. Germline CDR1 reads SGDLS; CDR2 reads YYNGEE. V shed 5 bases and J shed 4 bases, with 12 bases lying between them.

V and J are TRBV27 and TRBJ2-3; D not resolved. Germline CDR1 is MNHEY and CDR2 is SMNVEV (reference sequence). The CDR3 covers 12 residues. The V gene lost 7 bases and the J gene lost 2 bases, with 7 bases spanning the gap. CDR3 in DNA: TGTGCCAGCATGGGCGTCACAGATACGCAGTATTTT. As protein: CASMGVTDTQYF.

This chain joins TRBV30 and TRBJ1-1; D uncertain. Germline loops: CDR1 GTSNPN, CDR2 SVGIG (reference sequence). The length of the CDR3 is 14 residues. Trimming pared 0 bases from V and 1 base from J, leaving 9 bases between. The CDR3 here is CAWSVDGENTEAFF. CDR3 sequence (DNA): TGTGCCTGGAGTGTCGACGGAGAGAACACTGAAGCTTTCTTT. Full variable domain (remainder filled in from reference TRBV30 and TRBJ1-1): SQTIHQWPATLVQPVGSPLSLECTVEGTSNPNLYWYRQAAGRGLQLLFYSVGIGQISSEVPQNLSASRPQDRQFILSSKKLLLSDSGFYLCAWSVDGENTEAFFGQGTRLTVV.

The chain carries TRBV29-1 and TRBJ1-2, with 8 nucleotides matching TRBD1. Per the germline V gene, CDR1 is SQVTM and CDR2 is ANQGSEA. The ends lost 6 bases at V and 1 base at J; junction bases unmatched: 7. This CDR3 is built from 14 residues. The CDR3, as DNA: TGCAGCGTCCCTGACAGGGGCCTTAACTATGGCTACACCTTC. Translated, it gives CSVPDRGLNYGYTF. Looking up the rest from reference TRBV29-1 and TRBJ1-2 gives the full variable domain: SAVISQKPSRDICQRGTSLTIQCQVDSQVTMMFWYRQQPGQSLTLIATANQGSEATYESGFVIDKFPISRPNLTFSTLTVSNMSPEDSSIYLCSVPDRGLNYGYTFGSGTRLTVV.

With respect to this clone: This same CDR3 is encoded by further DNA sequences in the sample. V gene TRBV29-1 combines with J gene TRBJ1-2; D is unresolved. Trimming took off 3 bases at V and 4 bases at J, with 6 bases between the two ends. The CDR3 totals 11 residues. The V gene's germline CDR1 is SQVTM and CDR2 ANQGSEA. As DNA, the CDR3 is TGCAGCGTTGACGGCGGCTATGGCTACACCTTC. Amino acids: CSVDGGYGYTF.

This clone was observed a handful of times. The rearrangement links TRBV29-1 to TRBJ2-5; D tentatively fits TRBD1 or TRBD2 (7 bases each). CDR3 length equals 12 residues. V lost 7 bases to trimming and J lost 5 bases, with 14 bases between them. CDR1 is SQVTM and CDR2 is ANQGSEA in the germline V gene. CDR3 region: CSGGEGAETQYF. CDR3 in DNA: TGCAGCGGAGGGGAGGGGGCCGAGACCCAGTACTTC. Full variable domain (remainder filled in from reference TRBV29-1 and TRBJ2-5): SAVISQKPSRDICQRGTSLTIQCQVDSQVTMMFWYRQQPGQSLTLIATANQGSEATYESGFVIDKFPISRPNLTFSTLTVSNMSPEDSSIYLCSGGEGAETQYFGPGTRLLVL.

This clone was counted at least ten times. This chain connects TRBV5-4 to TRBJ2-5, with 9 bases fitting TRBD2. Germline CDR1 SGHNT, CDR2 YYREEE (reference sequence). V shed 0 bases, J shed 1 base, and the junction held 10 bases outside the gene matches. This CDR3 is 18 amino acids long. CDR3 coding DNA: TGTGCCAGCAGCTTGGCCGTGGGGCTAGCGGGGCCCCAAGAGACCCAGTACTTC. Translation: CASSLAVGLAGPQETQYF.

The V gene is TRBV27, the J gene TRBJ1-5; 7 nucleotides agree with TRBD1. V was clipped by 4 bases and J by 7 bases; unmatched bases: 7. The V gene's germline CDR1 is MNHEY and CDR2 SMNVEV (reference sequence). CDR3 length: 14 residues. The CDR3 DNA reads TGTGCCAGCAGTTACAGGGGAAGCGTCCAGCCCCAGCATTTT. Translating it yields CASSYRGSVQPQHF.

The chain recombines TRBV5-6 with TRBJ1-2; 9 bases are shared with TRBD1. The V and J ends lost 4 bases and 3 bases, in that order; junction bases with no gene match: 10. The length of the CDR3 is 16 residues. Germline V CDR1 and CDR2: SGHDT, YYEEEE. The chain's CDR3 is CASSGDRDRVDYGYTF. For the CDR3, the DNA is TGTGCCAGCAGCGGAGACCGGGACAGGGTGGACTATGGCTACACCTTC.

This chain uses TRBV5-6 with TRBJ1-2, with no clear D. Germline V gives CDR1 SGHDT, CDR2 YYEEEE. The CDR3 covers 16 residues. V was pared by 1 base and J by 2 bases, with 15 bases between. The CDR3 DNA reads as TGTGCCAGCAGCTTGTTACCGTTAGGAGGCAACTATGGCTACACCTTC. It is translated as CASSLLPLGGNYGYTF.

V usage is TRBV15 and J usage is TRBJ2-1; 8 bases line up with TRBD2. CDR1 LNHNV and CDR2 YYDKDF come from the germline V gene (reference sequence). The V gene end was trimmed by 5 bases and the J gene end by 3 bases; junction bases not matched to a gene: 6. The CDR3 is made up of 15 amino acids. CDR3 protein: CATSAAGGYYNEQFF. The CDR3 DNA is TGTGCCACCAGCGCCGCGGGGGGCTACTACAATGAGCAGTTCTTC.

In DNA, the CDR3 is TGCAGCGTTGAAACAGGAGACTCCTACGAGCAGTACTTC. Protein: CSVETGDSYEQYF. This chain links TRBV29-1 with TRBJ2-7; D is perhaps TRBD1 (5 bases). CDR1 SQVTM and CDR2 ANQGSEA come from the germline V gene. The CDR3 runs to 13 residues. Trimming pared 2 bases from V and 0 bases from J, leaving 8 bases between.

This rearrangement joins TRBV30 to TRBJ2-7; tentative D call: TRBD1 (6 bases). CDR1 and CDR2 from the germline V gene are GTSNPN and SVGIG (reference sequence). The germline V and J ends were trimmed by 0 bases and 5 bases, with 11 bases remaining between them. The CDR3 runs to 13 residues. For the CDR3, the DNA is TGTGCCTGGAGTGTCGAAACAGGGAACGAGCAGTACTTC. Its translation: CAWSVETGNEQYF. Filled out from reference TRBV30 and TRBJ2-7, the complete variable domain reads SQTIHQWPATLVQPVGSPLSLECTVEGTSNPNLYWYRQAAGRGLQLLFYSVGIGQISSEVPQNLSASRPQDRQFILSSKKLLLSDSGFYLCAWSVETGNEQYFGPGTRLTVT.

This chain uses TRBV6-1 with TRBJ2-3, with TRBD2 matching over 12 bases. Germline V gene sequence: CDR1 MNHNS, CDR2 SASEGT. There are 15 residues in the CDR3. V was clipped by 1 base and J by 4 bases; unmatched bases: 0. CDR3 sequence: CASSEGLAGADTQYF. CDR3 DNA: TGTGCCAGCAGTGAAGGACTAGCGGGGGCAGATACGCAGTATTTT.

This clone has only a few counts. V and J are TRBV7-3 and TRBJ2-7; tentatively, D is TRBD1 (6 bases). The length of the CDR3 is 13 residues. Per the germline V gene, CDR1 is SGHTA and CDR2 is FQGTGA. V lost 1 base to trimming and J lost 7 bases, with 11 bases between them. The CDR3 DNA sequence: TGTGCCAGCAGCTTAAGTACAGGGATTGAGCAGTACTTC. It codes for CASSLSTGIEQYF.

The chain employs TRBV7-3 and TRBJ2-7; D possibly corresponds to TRBD2 (5 bases). V was pared by 1 base and J by 3 bases, with 7 bases between. This CDR3 contains 13 residues. Germline CDR1 SGHTA, CDR2 FQGTGA. The CDR3 DNA sequence: TGTGCCAGCAGCTTAATGGGAGACTACGAGCAGTACTTC. Protein sequence: CASSLMGDYEQYF.

The V gene is TRBV29-1, the J gene TRBJ1-1; possible D gene TRBD1, 5 bases. The CDR3 consists of 12 residues. Germline V gene data show CDR1 as SQVTM and CDR2 as ANQGSEA. Trimming pared 8 bases from V and 11 bases from J, leaving 21 bases between. CDR3 sequence (DNA): TGCAGCCCAACCTTGACCCGGGGGGAGGCTTTCTTT. Translated: CSPTLTRGEAFF.

This clone was counted once. The chain joins TRBV27 to TRBJ1-5; possible D gene TRBD1, 5 bases. Germline V lookup: CDR1 MNHEY, CDR2 SMNVEV (reference sequence). This CDR3 contains 14 residues. V was shortened by 1 base and J by 6 bases, with 10 bases between the two germline ends. DNA of the CDR3: TGTGCCAGCAGTTTATATCCAGGGTTTCAGCCCCAGCATTTT. Its translation: CASSLYPGFQPQHF.

The gene calls are TRBV5-6 and TRBJ2-7; no reliable D call. Germline assignment: CDR1 SGHDT and CDR2 YYEEEE. Trimming removed 0 bases at V and 2 bases at J, with 9 bases between. This CDR3 spans 14 amino acids. CDR3 in DNA: TGTGCCAGCAGCTTGGTCGGCAGCCCCTACGAGCAGTACTTC. It yields the protein CASSLVGSPYEQYF.

This clone was seen a few times. The rearrangement uses TRBV2 and TRBJ1-5; TRBD1 agrees at 7 bases. This CDR3 region has 13 residues. CDR1 is SNHLY and CDR2 is FYNNEI in the germline V gene. V lost 6 bases, J lost 5 bases, and 4 bases stayed unmatched. In DNA form, the CDR3 reads TGTGCCAGCAGCCTAACAGGGGATCAGCCCCAGCATTTT. Its translation: CASSLTGDQPQHF.

The chain is built from TRBV18 and TRBJ2-7, with 7 positions matching TRBD1. The CDR3 runs to 14 residues. Germline assignment: CDR1 KGHSH and CDR2 LQKENI. The V gene end was trimmed by 2 bases and the J gene end by 0 bases; junction bases not matched to a gene: 1. CDR3 sequence reads: CASSPWDSSYEQYF. DNA of the CDR3: TGTGCCAGCTCACCATGGGACAGCTCCTACGAGCAGTACTTC.

J is TRBJ2-3 and V is TRBV13; D gene uncertain. Trimming left V 3 bases short and J 4 bases short, with 8 bases between. The germline CDR1 and CDR2 sequences are PRHDT and FYEKMQ (reference sequence). There are 13 residues in the CDR3. CDR3 loop: CASSLPSADTQYF. The CDR3 nucleotides are TGTGCCAGCAGCTTGCCCAGCGCAGATACGCAGTATTTT. The full variable domain, its missing parts supplied by reference TRBV13 and TRBJ2-3, is AAGVIQSPRHLIKEKRETATLKCYPIPRHDTVYWYQQGPGQDPQFLISFYEKMQSDKGSIPDRFSAQQFSDYHSELNMSSLELGDSALYFCASSLPSADTQYFGPGTRLTVL.